This T cell receptor beta chain was sequenced during a study of control samples from healthy donors and cancer patients. TCRdb's table, derived via immunoSEQ multiplex PCR, lists solely in-frame clones and lacks some. Of roughly 120,000 clones listed, 88% are singletons. Per germline, CDR1 SGHRS and CDR2 YFSETQ. V lost 3 bases, J lost 8 bases, and 11 bases stayed unmatched. This CDR3 has 15 amino acids. The chain couples TRBV5-1 to TRBJ1-2; TRBD1 agrees at 9 bases. This receptor was identified in a woman aged 55 to 70 with lung cancer. Sequenced: PBMCs. The CDR3 DNA is TGCGCCAGCAGCTGGGGAACAGGGGGCGCCGGAGGCTACACCTTC. Translated, it gives CASSWGTGGAGGYTF.